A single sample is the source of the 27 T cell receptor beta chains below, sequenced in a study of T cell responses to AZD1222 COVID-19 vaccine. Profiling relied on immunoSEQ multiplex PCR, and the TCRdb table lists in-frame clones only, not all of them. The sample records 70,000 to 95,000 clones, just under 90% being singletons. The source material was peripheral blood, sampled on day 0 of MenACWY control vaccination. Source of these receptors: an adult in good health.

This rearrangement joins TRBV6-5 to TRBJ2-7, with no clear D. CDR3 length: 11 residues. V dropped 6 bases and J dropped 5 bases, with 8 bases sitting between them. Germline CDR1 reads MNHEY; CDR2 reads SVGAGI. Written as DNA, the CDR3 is TGTGCCAGCAGCGTAGGCGACGAGCAGTACTTC. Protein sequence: CASSVGDEQYF.

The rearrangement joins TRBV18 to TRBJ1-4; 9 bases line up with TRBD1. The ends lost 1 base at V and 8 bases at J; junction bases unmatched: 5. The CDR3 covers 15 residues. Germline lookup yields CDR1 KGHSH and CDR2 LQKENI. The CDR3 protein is CASSPRTGEREKLFF. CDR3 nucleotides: TGTGCCAGCTCACCACGGACAGGGGAACGCGAAAAACTGTTTTTT.

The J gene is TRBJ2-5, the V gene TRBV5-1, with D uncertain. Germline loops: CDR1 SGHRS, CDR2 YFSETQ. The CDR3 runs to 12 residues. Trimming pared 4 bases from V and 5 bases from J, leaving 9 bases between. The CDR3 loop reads CASSGQRETQYF. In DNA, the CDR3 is TGCGCCAGCAGCGGGCAAAGGGAGACCCAGTACTTC.

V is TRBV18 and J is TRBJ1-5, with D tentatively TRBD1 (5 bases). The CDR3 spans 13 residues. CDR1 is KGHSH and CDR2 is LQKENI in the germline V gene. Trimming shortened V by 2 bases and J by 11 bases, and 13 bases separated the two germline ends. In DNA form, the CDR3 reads TGTGCCAGCTCACCATCTCAGGGAAGGGCCCAGCATTTT. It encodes CASSPSQGRAQHF.

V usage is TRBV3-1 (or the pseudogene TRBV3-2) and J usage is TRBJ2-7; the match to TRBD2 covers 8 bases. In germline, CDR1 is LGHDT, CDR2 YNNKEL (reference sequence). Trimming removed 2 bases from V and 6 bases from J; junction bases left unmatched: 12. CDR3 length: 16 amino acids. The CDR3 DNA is TGTGCCAGCAGCCAACCTTACGGGACTAGTGGGTCCGAGCAGTACTTC. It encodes CASSQPYGTSGSEQYF.

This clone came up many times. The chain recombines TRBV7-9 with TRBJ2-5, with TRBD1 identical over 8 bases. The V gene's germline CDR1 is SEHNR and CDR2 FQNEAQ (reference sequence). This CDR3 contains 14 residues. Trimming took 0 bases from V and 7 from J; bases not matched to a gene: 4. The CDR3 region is CASSLADRAVTQYF. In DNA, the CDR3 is TGTGCCAGCAGCTTAGCGGACAGGGCCGTGACCCAGTACTTC.

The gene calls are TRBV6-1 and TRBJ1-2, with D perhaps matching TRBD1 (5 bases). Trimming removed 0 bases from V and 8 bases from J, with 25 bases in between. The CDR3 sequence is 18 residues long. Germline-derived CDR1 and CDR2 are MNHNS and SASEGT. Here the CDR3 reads CASSEAGWRGAAVEGYTF. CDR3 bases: TGTGCCAGCAGTGAAGCGGGTTGGAGAGGGGCCGCCGTTGAGGGCTACACCTTC.

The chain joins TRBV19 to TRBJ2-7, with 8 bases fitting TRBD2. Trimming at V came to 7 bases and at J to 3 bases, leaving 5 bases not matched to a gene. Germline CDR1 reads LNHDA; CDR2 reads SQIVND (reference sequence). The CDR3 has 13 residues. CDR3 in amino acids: CASTGGPLYEQYF. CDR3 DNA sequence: TGTGCCAGTACGGGGGGGCCTCTCTACGAGCAGTACTTC.

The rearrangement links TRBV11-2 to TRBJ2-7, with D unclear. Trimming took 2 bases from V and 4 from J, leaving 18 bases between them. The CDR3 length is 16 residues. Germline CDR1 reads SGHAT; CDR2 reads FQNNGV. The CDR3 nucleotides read TGTGCCAGCAGCTTAACGGTTGGAACAGCTTCTTACGAGCAGTACTTC. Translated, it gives CASSLTVGTASYEQYF. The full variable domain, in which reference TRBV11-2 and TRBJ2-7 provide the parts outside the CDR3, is EAGVAQSPRYKIIEKRQSVAFWCNPISGHATLYWYQQILGQGPKLLIQFQNNGVVDDSQLPKDRFSAERLKGVDSTLKIQPAKLEDSAVYLCASSLTVGTASYEQYFGPGTRLTVT.

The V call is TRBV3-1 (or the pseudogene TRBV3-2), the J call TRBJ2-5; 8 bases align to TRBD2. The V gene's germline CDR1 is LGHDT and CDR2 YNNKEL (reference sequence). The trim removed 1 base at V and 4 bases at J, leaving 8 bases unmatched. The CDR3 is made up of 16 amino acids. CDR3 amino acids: CASSQAAGGAGETQYF. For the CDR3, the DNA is TGTGCCAGCAGCCAAGCGGCGGGGGGCGCGGGAGAGACCCAGTACTTC.

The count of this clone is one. As DNA, the CDR3 is TGTGCCACCTTAGACAGGGGAGACACCGGGGAGCTGTTTTTT. Translated, it gives CATLDRGDTGELFF. This chain joins TRBV19 and TRBJ2-2; 8 nucleotides line up with TRBD1. J gave up 3 bases and V 10 bases, and 7 bases lay outside the gene matches. This CDR3 has 14 residues. Looked up from germline, CDR1 is LNHDA and CDR2 is SQIVND (reference sequence).

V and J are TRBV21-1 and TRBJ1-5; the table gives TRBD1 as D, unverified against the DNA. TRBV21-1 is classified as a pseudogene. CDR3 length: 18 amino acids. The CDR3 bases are TGTGCCAGCAGCCCAGAGACAGGGCCCATAGCCAAGAATCAGCCCCAGCATTTT. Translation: CASSPETGPIAKNQPQHF.

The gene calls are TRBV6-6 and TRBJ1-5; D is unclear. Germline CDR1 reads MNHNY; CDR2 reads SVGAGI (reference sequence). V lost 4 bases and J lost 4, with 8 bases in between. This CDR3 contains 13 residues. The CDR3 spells CASSFRVNQPQHF. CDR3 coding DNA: TGTGCCAGCAGTTTTAGGGTTAATCAGCCCCAGCATTTT.

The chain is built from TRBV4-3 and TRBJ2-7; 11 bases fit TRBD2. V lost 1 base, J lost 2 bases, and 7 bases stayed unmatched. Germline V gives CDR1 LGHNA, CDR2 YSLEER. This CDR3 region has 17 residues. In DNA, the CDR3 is TGCGCCAGCAGCCAAGTTTATAGACTAGCGGGGACCTACGAGCAGTACTTC. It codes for CASSQVYRLAGTYEQYF.

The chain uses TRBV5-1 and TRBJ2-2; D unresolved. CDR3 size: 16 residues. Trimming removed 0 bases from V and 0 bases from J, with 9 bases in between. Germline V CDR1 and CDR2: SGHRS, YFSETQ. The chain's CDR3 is CASSLEARSNTGELFF. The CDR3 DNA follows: TGCGCCAGCAGCTTGGAGGCCCGATCGAACACCGGGGAGCTGTTTTTT.

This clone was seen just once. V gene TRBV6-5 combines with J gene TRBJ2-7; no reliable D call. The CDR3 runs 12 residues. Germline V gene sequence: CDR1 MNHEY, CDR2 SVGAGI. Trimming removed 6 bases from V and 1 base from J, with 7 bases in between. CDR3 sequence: CASRGLSYEQYF. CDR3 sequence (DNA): TGTGCCAGCAGAGGATTGTCCTACGAGCAGTACTTC.

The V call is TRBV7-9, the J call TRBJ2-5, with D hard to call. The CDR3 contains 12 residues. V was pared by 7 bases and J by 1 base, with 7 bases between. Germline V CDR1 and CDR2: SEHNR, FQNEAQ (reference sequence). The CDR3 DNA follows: TGTGCCAGCACGTCTGTCCAAGAGACCCAGTACTTC. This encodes CASTSVQETQYF. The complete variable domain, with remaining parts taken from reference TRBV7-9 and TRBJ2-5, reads DTGVSQNPRHKITKRGQNVTFRCDPISEHNRLYWYRQTLGQGPEFLTYFQNEAQLEKSRLLSDRFSAERPKGSFSTLEIQRTEQGDSAMYLCASTSVQETQYFGPGTRLLVL.

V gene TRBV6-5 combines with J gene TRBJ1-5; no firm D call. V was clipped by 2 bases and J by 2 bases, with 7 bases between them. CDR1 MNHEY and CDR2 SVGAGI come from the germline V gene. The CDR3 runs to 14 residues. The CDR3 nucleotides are TGTGCCAGCAGTTACGGAAGGGGCAATCAGCCCCAGCATTTT. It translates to CASSYGRGNQPQHF.

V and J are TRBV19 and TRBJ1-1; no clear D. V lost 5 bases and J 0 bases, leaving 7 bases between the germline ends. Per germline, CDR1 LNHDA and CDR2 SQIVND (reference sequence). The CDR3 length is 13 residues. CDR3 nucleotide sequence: TGTGCCAGTAGTTCCCAGCTGAACACTGAAGCTTTCTTT. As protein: CASSSQLNTEAFF. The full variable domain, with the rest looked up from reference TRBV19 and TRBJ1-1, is DGGITQSPKYLFRKEGQNVTLSCEQNLNHDAMYWYRQDPGQGLRLIYYSQIVNDFQKGDIAEGYSVSREKKESFPLTVTSAQKNPTAFYLCASSSQLNTEAFFGQGTRLTVV.

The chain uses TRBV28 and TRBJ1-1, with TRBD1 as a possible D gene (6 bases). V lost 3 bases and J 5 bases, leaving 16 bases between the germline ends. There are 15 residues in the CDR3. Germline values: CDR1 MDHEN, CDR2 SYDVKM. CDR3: CASSFPRTGRTEAFF. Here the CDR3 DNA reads TGTGCCAGCAGTTTCCCGCGAACAGGGCGGACTGAAGCTTTCTTT.

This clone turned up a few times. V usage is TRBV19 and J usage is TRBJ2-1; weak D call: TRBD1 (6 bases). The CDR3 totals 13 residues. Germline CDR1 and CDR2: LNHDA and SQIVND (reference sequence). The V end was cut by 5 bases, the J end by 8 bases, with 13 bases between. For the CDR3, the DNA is TGTGCCAGTAGTGACAGGTTTCTGGATGAGCAGTTCTTC. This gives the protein CASSDRFLDEQFF.

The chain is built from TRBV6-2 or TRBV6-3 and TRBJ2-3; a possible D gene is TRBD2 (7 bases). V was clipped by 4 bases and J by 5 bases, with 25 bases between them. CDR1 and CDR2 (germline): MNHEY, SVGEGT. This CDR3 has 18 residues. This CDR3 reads CASSLVGRGTDNRDTQYF. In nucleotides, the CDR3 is TGTGCCAGCAGTTTGGTTGGGAGGGGGACCGATAATCGAGATACGCAGTATTTT.

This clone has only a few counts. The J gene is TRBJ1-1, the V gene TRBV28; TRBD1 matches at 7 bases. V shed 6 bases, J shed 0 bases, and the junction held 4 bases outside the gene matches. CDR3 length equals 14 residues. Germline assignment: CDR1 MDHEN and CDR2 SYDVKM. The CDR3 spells CASSKTGMNTEAFF. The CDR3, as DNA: TGTGCCAGCAGCAAGACAGGGATGAACACTGAAGCTTTCTTT.

The CDR3 DNA reads as TGTGCCAGCAGCTTAGACAGGGCCGGGCCCCAGCATTTT. This sequence encodes CASSLDRAGPQHF. V gene TRBV7-2 combines with J gene TRBJ1-5; D might be TRBD1 (6 bases). V was cut by 1 base and J by 9 bases, with 10 bases left in between. The germline V gene encodes CDR1 SGHTA and CDR2 FQGNSA. The CDR3 consists of 13 residues.

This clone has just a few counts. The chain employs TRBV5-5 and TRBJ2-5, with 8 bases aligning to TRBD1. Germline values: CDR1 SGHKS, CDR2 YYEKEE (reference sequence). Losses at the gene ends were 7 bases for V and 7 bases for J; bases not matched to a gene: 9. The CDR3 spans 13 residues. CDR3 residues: CASGGTGLGTQYF. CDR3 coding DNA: TGTGCCAGCGGGGGGACAGGTTTAGGGACCCAGTACTTC.

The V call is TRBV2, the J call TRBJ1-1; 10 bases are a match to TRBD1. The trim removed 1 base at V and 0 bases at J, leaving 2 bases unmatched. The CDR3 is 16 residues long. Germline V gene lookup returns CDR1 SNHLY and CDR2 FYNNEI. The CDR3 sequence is CASSEGTGGLNTEAFF. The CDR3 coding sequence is TGTGCCAGCAGTGAAGGGACAGGGGGGTTGAACACTGAAGCTTTCTTT.

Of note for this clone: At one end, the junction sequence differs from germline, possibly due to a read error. CDR3 sequence (DNA): TGTGCGAGCAGCCTGGGGGGAGGGAAACCCGGGGAGCTGTTTTTT. Translated: CASSLGGGKPGELFF. This chain uses TRBV9 with TRBJ2-2; 7 nucleotides match TRBD2. The CDR3 loop spans 15 amino acids. Germline-derived CDR1 and CDR2 are SGDLS and YYNGEE.